This T cell receptor (beta chain) was found in a study of early T cells in non-severe SARS-CoV-2 infection. This clonotype was recorded a few times. TCRdb processed the 5' RACE reads anew with MiXCR; each CDR3 protein has one entry. The sample consists of about 55,000 distinct CDR3 sequences, about 12% of them appearing once. Germline V CDR1 and CDR2: SQVTM, ANQGSEA. V lost 6 bases and J 0 bases, leaving 8 bases between the germline ends. The CDR3 is 12 amino acids. Source material: whole blood. This chain uses TRBV29-1 with TRBJ1-1, with a tentative D call TRBD1 (5 bases). The TCR was taken from an adult who was a healthcare worker with PCR-confirmed SARS-CoV-2 infection or an uninfected control (not recorded which). The CDR3: CSVGRLNTEAFF. Written as DNA, the CDR3 is TGCAGCGTGGGACGGCTGAACACTGAAGCTTTCTTT.